A selection of T cell receptor beta chains follows, all from one sample in a study of T cell responses to AZD1222 COVID-19 vaccine. TCRdb keeps only in-frame clones here, not all; method: immunoSEQ multiplex PCR. In the table there are some 40,000 clones, around 80% of which are singletons. The source was peripheral blood, collected 28 days after the second dose of the MenACWY control vaccine. The source is an adult who received the MenACWY meningococcal vaccine as a control. Each CDR3 is given with its conserved first and last residue. The D gene is left open where the match is weak. Clone sizes are given selectively: once, few, many, or a class where the clone is expanded.

>TRBJ1-1|-|-|TRBV13
TGTGCCAGCAGCCCTCGGCAGGGCACTGAAGCTTTCTTT
CASSPRQGTEAFF
>TRBJ2-7|-|-|TRBV6-5
TGTGCCAGCAACCGGAAGGTCCATGGCGAGCAGTACTTC
CASNRKVHGEQYF
>TRBJ1-2|-|-|TRBV30
TGTGCCTGGAGTGCTACTAGGAGGTATGGCTACACCTTC
CAWSATRRYGYTF
>TRBJ2-1|-|-|TRBV4-1
TGCGCCAGCAGCCCTGGTAGGGGTAACAATGAGCAGTTCTTC
CASSPGRGNNEQFF
>TRBJ2-2|few|-|TRBV4-1
TGCGCCAGCAGCCCGGGTCCGGGGGACACCGGGGAGCTGTTTTTT
CASSPGPGDTGELFF
>TRBJ2-6|-|TRBD1|TRBV12-5
TGTGGTAGTGGTTTGGTAGTAGGTCCGCGACCGAGGACAGGGGGCTCTGGGGCCAACGTCCTGACTTTC
CGSGLVVGPRPRTGGSGANVLTF
>TRBJ1-4|once|TRBD1|TRBV6-5
TGTGCCAGCAGTTCCCGGGGACAGATGTATGAAAAACTGTTTTTT
CASSSRGQMYEKLFF
>TRBJ2-7|-|TRBD2|TRBV28
TGTGCCAGCAGGCTCGGGACTAGCGTTATGAAGTACTTC
CASRLGTSVMKYF
>TRBJ1-1|-|-|TRBV9
TGTGCCAGCAGCGTAGCTCCGGACCTAGTGGGGACTGAAGCTTTCTTT
CASSVAPDLVGTEAFF
>TRBJ2-4|-|-|TRBV28
TGTGCCAGCAGTTTTGGGGGGAATGCCAAAAACATTCAGTACTTC
CASSFGGNAKNIQYF
>TRBJ2-3|-|TRBD2|TRBV20-1
TGCAGTGCTAGTGAGGTAGCGGGCAAGAAATGGGATACGCAGTATTTT
CSASEVAGKKWDTQYF
>TRBJ2-1|-|TRBD2|TRBV11-2
TGTGCCAGCAGCTTAGATTTCCAGCGGGACGACAATGAGCAGTTCTTC
CASSLDFQRDDNEQFF
>TRBJ2-7|-|TRBD2|TRBV7-6
TGTGCCAGCAGCCGACTAGCGGGAGGGTCTTCCTCCTACGAGCAGTACTTC
CASSRLAGGSSSYEQYF
>TRBJ1-1|-|TRBD1|TRBV6-4
TGTGCCAGCAGTCCTCCCACGACAGGGTACACTGAAGCTTTCTTT
CASSPPTTGYTEAFF
>TRBJ1-2|-|TRBD1|TRBV19
TGTGCCAGTAGCGACAGGGGTGGCTACACCTTC
CASSDRGGYTF
>TRBJ2-4|few|-|TRBV4-1
TGCGCCAGCAGCCCGTCAACGGTCAGGGATGGCATTCAGTACTTC
CASSPSTVRDGIQYF
>TRBJ1-5|once|-|TRBV11-2
TGTGCCAGCAGCCCCGGGACTTTCACTAGCAATCAGCCCCAGCATTTT
CASSPGTFTSNQPQHF
>TRBJ1-1|-|-|TRBV19
TGTGCCAGTAGTATAGGAGGAGGGATCGGTGAAGCTTTCTTT
CASSIGGGIGEAFF
>TRBJ1-1|-|TRBD1|TRBV25-1
TGTGCCAGCAGTGATCGAACAGGGGGTCTTACTGAAGCTTTCTTT
CASSDRTGGLTEAFF
>TRBJ2-2|-|TRBD1|TRBV6-5
TGTGCCAGCAAACCGGGACAGGGGGAAACCGGGGAGCTGTTTTTT
CASKPGQGETGELFF
>TRBJ1-1|once|-|TRBV14
TGTGCCAGCAGCCCAAACATAAACACTGAAGCTTTCTTT
CASSPNINTEAFF
>TRBJ1-1|-|-|TRBV2
TGTGCCAGCAGAAGTACAATCCATTTGGGAATTATGAACACTGAAGCTTTCTTT
CASRSTIHLGIMNTEAFF
>TRBJ1-2|-|TRBD1|TRBV27
TGTGCCAGCAGTGGTCCGGGACAGGGGGCGAGGGGCTACACCTTC
CASSGPGQGARGYTF
>TRBJ1-2|-|TRBD1|TRBV7-2
TGTGCCAGCAGCCCGGGACAGGGGGCGTCCTATGGCTACACCTTC
CASSPGQGASYGYTF
>TRBJ1-6|-|-|TRBV19
TGTGCCAGTAGTATTTCAGGACAGAATAATTCACCCCTCCACTTT
CASSISGQNNSPLHF
>TRBJ1-1|few|-|TRBV7-2
TGTGCCAGCAGCCTGTCCGGGACCAACACTGAAGCTTTCTTT
CASSLSGTNTEAFF
>TRBJ1-5|few|-|TRBV7-2
TGTGCCAGCAGCTTATCCTCGGGGGGACAGCCCCAGCATTTT
CASSLSSGGQPQHF
>TRBJ2-1|-|TRBD2|TRBV19
TGTGCCAGTAGTATTAGCGGGGGTTACTCCTACAATGAGCAGTTCTTC
CASSISGGYSYNEQFF
>TRBJ2-2|-|-|TRBV18
TGTGCCAGCTCACCACCGGAGGGTACCGGGGAGCTGTTTTTT
CASSPPEGTGELFF
>TRBJ1-1|-|TRBD1|TRBV19
TGTGCCAGTAGTGACCGAGACAGGGTTAAGATGGGCTTT
CASSDRDRVKMGF
>TRBJ1-1|-|TRBD1|TRBV29-1
TGCAGCGTTGATCGACAGGGGGGAGGAATCCCTGAAGCTTTCTTT
CSVDRQGGGIPEAFF
>TRBJ2-1|-|-|TRBV20-1
TGCAGTGCCCCCTACAATGAGCAGTTCTTC
CSAPYNEQFF
>TRBJ2-1|-|TRBD2|TRBV28
TGTGCCACCGGACTAGCGGAAGCCCTTTACTCCTACAATGAGCAGTTCTTC
CATGLAEALYSYNEQFF
>TRBJ2-7|-|TRBD1|TRBV19
TGTGCCAGTACCAGGACAGGGTTCGACGAGCAGTACTTC
CASTRTGFDEQYF
>TRBJ2-7|-|-|TRBV10-3
TGTGCCATCAGAAGGACAGAATCGGGCTACGAGCAGTACTTC
CAIRRTESGYEQYF
>TRBJ2-7|once|TRBD2|TRBV29-1
TGCAGCGTTGTTGGGCGTGTGGGGATAAGGCGGGAGCCCCTCTACGAGCAGTACTTC
CSVVGRVGIRREPLYEQYF
>TRBJ1-6|-|-|TRBV27
TGTGCCAGCAGTTTTTATTCTATGGTGGGTGAGGGGAATTCACCCCTCCACTTT
CASSFYSMVGEGNSPLHF
>TRBJ1-2|-|-|TRBV28
TGTGCCAGCAGCCGACCGACAGGAAGCTATGGCTACACCTTC
CASSRPTGSYGYTF
>TRBJ1-2|few|TRBD1|TRBV2
TGTGCCAGCAGTGATAGGGGACAGGGGATGCAGGGCTACACCTTC
CASSDRGQGMQGYTF
>TRBJ2-3|-|-|TRBV15
TGTGCCACCAGCAGACAACGGAAAAACACAGATACGCAGTATTTT
CATSRQRKNTDTQYF
>TRBJ2-5|-|-|TRBV30
TGTGCCTGGAGTGTTAGGTCGGTTACAAACCAAGAGACCCAGTACTTC
CAWSVRSVTNQETQYF
>TRBJ1-5|-|-|TRBV7-8
TGTGCCAGCAGTCCCAACAGGGTAGGTCAGCCCCAGCATTTT
CASSPNRVGQPQHF
>TRBJ1-3|-|-|TRBV6-5
TGTGCCAGCAGTTCCCAAACAAACACCATATATTTT
CASSSQTNTIYF
>TRBJ1-1|medium-sized|-|TRBV25-1
TGTGCCAGCAGTGAGGTAGGGCCGGGCACTGAAGCTTTCTTT
CASSEVGPGTEAFF
>TRBJ1-1|-|-|TRBV19
TGTGCCAGTAGTATCAACCCGGGAATGAACACTGAAGCTTTCTTT
CASSINPGMNTEAFF
>TRBJ2-3|-|-|TRBV24-1
TGTGCCACCAGTGATCCGACCCCCGGGGAAGGAGGCACAGATACGCAGTATTTT
CATSDPTPGEGGTDTQYF
>TRBJ1-6|-|-|TRBV25-1
TGTGCCAGTAGGGAGAGGCAGGCGGGATCACCCCTCCACTTT
CASRERQAGSPLHF
>TRBJ2-2|-|-|TRBV6-1
TGTGCCAGCAGTGAGGAGGGTTGGACCGGGGAGCTGTTTTTT
CASSEEGWTGELFF
>TRBJ2-4|-|-|TRBV9
TGTGCCAGCAGCCCGAGGGTAGGGCAAAACATTCAGTACTTC
CASSPRVGQNIQYF
>TRBJ1-2|-|-|TRBV7-2
TGTGCCAGCAGCTCCTACTATGGCTACACCTTC
CASSSYYGYTF
>TRBJ1-6|-|TRBD1|TRBV30
TGTGCCTGGAGCAAACAGGGGGCACGCTCACCCCTCCACTTT
CAWSKQGARSPLHF
>TRBJ2-3|-|-|TRBV11-2
TGTGCCACCCGATCGAAGACCTCTAGCACAGATACGCAGTATTTT
CATRSKTSSTDTQYF